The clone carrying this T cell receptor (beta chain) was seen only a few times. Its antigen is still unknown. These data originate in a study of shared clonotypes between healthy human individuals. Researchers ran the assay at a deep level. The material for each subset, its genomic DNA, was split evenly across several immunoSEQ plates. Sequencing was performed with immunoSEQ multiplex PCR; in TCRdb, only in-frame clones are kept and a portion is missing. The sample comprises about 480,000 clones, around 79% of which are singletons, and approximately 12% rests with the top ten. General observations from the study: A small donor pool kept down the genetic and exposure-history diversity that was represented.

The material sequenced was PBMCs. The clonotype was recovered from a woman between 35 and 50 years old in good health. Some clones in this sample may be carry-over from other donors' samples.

CDR3 DNA sequence: TGTGCCAGCAGCGCTAGACTAGCGGGAGCCCAAGAGACCCAGTACTTC. Its protein is CASSARLAGAQETQYF. The chain has TRBV11-1 and TRBJ2-5; 12 bases align to TRBD2. This CDR3 is built from 16 residues. Germline V gene data show CDR1 as SGHAT and CDR2 as FQDESV (reference sequence). The trim removed 5 bases at V and 1 base at J, leaving 5 bases unmatched.